This TCR beta chain was recorded in a study of blood T cell repertoires in COVID-19 (dated by TCRdb to the early 2020s). Regarding the complete study: The collaborator samples originated in the United States, Italy and Spain and spanned the acute and convalescent phases of COVID-19. The material from the prospective study consisted of cDNA or gDNA derived from T cells, B-cell-depleted T cells, or PBMCs. The repertoires were released in a freely available public database intended as a resource for research on the immune response to SARS-CoV-2. HLA class I and class II types, where available, came from metadata supplied by the sample provider rather than from assay-based typing. The dataset comprised deeply sampled blood TCRbeta repertoires from subjects exposed to, actively infected with, or recovered from COVID-19. Sample metadata almost always included a de-identified subject ID, COVID-19 status, age in years and sex. The samples were drawn from the first 160 participants of the ongoing ImmuneRACE study and from more than 1,000 subjects provided by 6 global collaborators. Study-wide conclusions, independent of this receptor: Clinical and demographic metadata were provided uncurated, with the amount varying by source and participant.

As to this clone: Its antigen is still unknown. Base qualities are missing; no much larger clone stands one base away.

Collaborating institutions collected whole blood in K2EDTA tubes following their own protocols. For TCRbeta analysis, collaborators shipped samples in one of three forms: frozen whole blood, isolated PBMCs, or DNA extracted from either of those sample types. TCRbeta CDR3 regions were amplified from genomic DNA by means of the immunoSEQ Assay, a bias-controlled multiplex PCR. On the study's bioinformatics: The number of nucleated cells in each sample was estimated from the amplification of reference gene primers within the assay. To quantify the absolute abundance of each unique TCRbeta CDR3 rearrangement, sequence reads were collapsed and filtered. For each sample, productive Simpson clonality was calculated as the square root of Simpson's diversity index over productive rearrangements. The source is immuneACCESS, and TCRdb retained only in-frame sequences with V and J called. Part of the clones is not carried over; for the studies checked, unresolved V genes explain less than half of this, and the remainder is unexplained. Clone size and V and J calls were adopted from that table, with D and trimming inferred from the DNA. This sample is represented by under 150,000 clones; around 84% of them were singletons. The ten largest clones capture more than 3% of the sample.

V ends up 5 bases short and J 5 bases short, with an unmatched junction base count of 5. The CDR3 covers 16 residues, taking in both the cysteine and the phenylalanine. Kept here is only the CDR3 DNA, which spans 48 bases and is read in frame from base 1. The germline V gene provides CDR1 SGHTA and CDR2 FQGNSA. This TCR derives from a man in his forties or fifties with acute or convalescent COVID-19. The chain couples TRBV7-2 to TRBJ2-5; 16 nucleotides in the junction match TRBD2. Material for sequencing was peripheral blood. CDR3 sequence: CASSRGTSGGAETQYF. The nucleotide sequence is given as TGTGCCAGCAGCCGTGGGACTAGCGGGGGGGCGGAGACCCAGTACTTC.